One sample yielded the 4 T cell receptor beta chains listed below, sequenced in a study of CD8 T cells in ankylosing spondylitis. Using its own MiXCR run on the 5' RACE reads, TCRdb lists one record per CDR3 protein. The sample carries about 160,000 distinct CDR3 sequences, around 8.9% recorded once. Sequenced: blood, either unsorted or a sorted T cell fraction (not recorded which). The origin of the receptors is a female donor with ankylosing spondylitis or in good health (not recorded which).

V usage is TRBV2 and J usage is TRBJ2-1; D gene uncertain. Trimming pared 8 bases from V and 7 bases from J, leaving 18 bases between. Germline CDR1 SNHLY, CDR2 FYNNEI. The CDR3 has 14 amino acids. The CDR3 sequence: CASSLARALNEQFF. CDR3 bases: TGTGCCAGCTCGCTGGCTAGAGCGTTGAATGAGCAGTTCTTC.

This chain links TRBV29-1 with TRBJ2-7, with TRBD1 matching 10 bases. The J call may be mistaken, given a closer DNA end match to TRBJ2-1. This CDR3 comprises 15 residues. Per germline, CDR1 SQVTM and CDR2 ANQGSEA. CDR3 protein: CSVTETGTGDLEQFF. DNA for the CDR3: TGCAGCGTGACAGAGACCGGGACAGGGGATCTCGAGCAGTTCTTC.

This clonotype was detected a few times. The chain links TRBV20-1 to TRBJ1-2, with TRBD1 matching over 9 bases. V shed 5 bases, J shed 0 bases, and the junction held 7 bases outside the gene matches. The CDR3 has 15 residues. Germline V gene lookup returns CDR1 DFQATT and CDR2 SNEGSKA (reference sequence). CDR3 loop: CSAGGGDRANYGYTF. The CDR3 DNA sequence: TGCAGTGCTGGGGGGGGGGACAGGGCTAACTATGGCTACACCTTC.

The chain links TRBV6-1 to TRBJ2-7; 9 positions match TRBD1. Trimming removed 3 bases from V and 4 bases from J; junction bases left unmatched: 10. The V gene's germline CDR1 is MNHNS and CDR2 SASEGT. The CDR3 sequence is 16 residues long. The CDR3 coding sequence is TGTGCCAGCAGTGACACAGGGGGCAGGGGTTGGTACGAGCAGTACTTC. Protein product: CASSDTGGRGWYEQYF.